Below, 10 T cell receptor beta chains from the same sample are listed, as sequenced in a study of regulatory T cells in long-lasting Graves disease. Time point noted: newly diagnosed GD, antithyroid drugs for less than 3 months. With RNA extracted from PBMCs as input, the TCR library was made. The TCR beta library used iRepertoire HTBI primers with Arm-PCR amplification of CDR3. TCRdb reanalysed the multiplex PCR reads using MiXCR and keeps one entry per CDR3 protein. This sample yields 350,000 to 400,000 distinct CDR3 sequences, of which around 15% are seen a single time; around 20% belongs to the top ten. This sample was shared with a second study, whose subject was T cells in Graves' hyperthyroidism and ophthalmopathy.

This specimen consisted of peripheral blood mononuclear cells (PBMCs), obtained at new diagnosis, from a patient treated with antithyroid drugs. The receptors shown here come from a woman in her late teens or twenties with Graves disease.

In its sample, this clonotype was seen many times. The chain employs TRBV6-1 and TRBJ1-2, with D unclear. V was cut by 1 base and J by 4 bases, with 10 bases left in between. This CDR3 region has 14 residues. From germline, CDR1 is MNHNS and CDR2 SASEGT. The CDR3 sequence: CASSEGTGGYGYTF. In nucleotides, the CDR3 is TGTGCCAGCAGTGAAGGCACGGGAGGCTATGGCTACACCTTC.

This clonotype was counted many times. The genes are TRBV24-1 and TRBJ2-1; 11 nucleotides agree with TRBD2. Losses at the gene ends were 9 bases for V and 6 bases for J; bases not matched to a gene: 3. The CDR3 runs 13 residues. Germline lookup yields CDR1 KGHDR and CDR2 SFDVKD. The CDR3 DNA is TGTGCCACCGAACTAGCGGGAGTCAATGAGCAGTTCTTC. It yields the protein CATELAGVNEQFF.

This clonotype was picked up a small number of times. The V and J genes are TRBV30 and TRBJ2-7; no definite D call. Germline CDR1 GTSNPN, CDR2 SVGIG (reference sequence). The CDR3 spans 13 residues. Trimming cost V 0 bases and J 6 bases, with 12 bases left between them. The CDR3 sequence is CAWSVMTIGEQYF. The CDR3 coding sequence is TGTGCCTGGAGTGTAATGACAATCGGCGAGCAGTACTTC.

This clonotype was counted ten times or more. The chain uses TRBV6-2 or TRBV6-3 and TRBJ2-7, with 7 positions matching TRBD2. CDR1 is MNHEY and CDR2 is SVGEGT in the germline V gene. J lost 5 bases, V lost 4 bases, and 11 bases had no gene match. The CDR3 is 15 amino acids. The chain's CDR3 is CASSFLSGNVDEQYF. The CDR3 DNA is TGTGCCAGCAGTTTTTTGAGCGGGAATGTGGACGAGCAGTACTTC.

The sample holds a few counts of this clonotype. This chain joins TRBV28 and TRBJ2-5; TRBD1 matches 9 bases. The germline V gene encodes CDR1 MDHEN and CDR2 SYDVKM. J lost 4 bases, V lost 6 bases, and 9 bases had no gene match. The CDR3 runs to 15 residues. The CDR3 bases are TGTGCCAGCAGCCTCGGACAGGGGATGGGAGAGACCCAGTACTTC. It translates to CASSLGQGMGETQYF.

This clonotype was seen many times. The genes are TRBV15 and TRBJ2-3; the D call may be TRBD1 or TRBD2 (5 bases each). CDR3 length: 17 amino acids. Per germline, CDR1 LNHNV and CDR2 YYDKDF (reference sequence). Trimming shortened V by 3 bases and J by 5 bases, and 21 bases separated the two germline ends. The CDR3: CATSRLPGGPRGDTQYF. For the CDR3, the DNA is TGTGCCACCAGCAGGTTACCTGGGGGTCCTCGTGGAGATACGCAGTATTTT. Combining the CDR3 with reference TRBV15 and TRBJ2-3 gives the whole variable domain DAMVIQNPRYQVTQFGKPVTLSCSQTLNHNVMYWYQQKSSQAPKLLFHYYDKDFNNEADTPDNFQSRRPNTSFCFLDIRSPGLGDTAMYLCATSRLPGGPRGDTQYFGPGTRLTVL.

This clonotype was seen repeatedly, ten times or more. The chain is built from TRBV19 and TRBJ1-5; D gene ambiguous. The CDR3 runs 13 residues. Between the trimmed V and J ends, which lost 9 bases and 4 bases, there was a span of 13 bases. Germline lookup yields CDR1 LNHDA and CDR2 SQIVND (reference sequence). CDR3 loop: CASSIEGNQPQHF. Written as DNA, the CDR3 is TGTGCCAGCAGCATAGAAGGTAATCAGCCCCAGCATTTT.

The CDR3 coding sequence is TGTGCCAGCAGCCCCTCTGGCGGACCGAGCTCCTACAATGAGCAGTTCTTC. This sequence encodes CASSPSGGPSSYNEQFF. V gene TRBV7-9 combines with J gene TRBJ2-1; D remains ambiguous. The CDR3 loop spans 17 amino acids. Trimming shortened V by 5 bases and J by 0 bases, and 17 bases separated the two germline ends. Germline CDR1 SEHNR, CDR2 FQNEAQ (reference sequence).

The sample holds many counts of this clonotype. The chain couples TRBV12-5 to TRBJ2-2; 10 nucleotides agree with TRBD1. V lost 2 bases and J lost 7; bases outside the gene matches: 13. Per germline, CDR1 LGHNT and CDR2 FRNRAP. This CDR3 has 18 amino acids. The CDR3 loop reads CASGLIPADRGSIGELFF. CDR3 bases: TGTGCTAGTGGTTTGATCCCCGCGGACAGGGGGTCTATCGGGGAGCTGTTTTTT.

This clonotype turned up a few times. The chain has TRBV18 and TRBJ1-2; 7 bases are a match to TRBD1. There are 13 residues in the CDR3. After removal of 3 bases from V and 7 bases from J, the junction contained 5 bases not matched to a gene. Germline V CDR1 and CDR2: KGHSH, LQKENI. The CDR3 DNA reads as TGTGCCAGCTCACCCGACAGGGATATTGGCTACACCTTC. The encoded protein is CASSPDRDIGYTF. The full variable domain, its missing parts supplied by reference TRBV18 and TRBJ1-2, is NAGVMQNPRHLVRRRGQEARLRCSPMKGHSHVYWYRQLPEEGLKFMVYLQKENIIDESGMPKERFSAEFPKEGPSILRIQQVVRGDSAAYFCASSPDRDIGYTFGSGTRLTVV.